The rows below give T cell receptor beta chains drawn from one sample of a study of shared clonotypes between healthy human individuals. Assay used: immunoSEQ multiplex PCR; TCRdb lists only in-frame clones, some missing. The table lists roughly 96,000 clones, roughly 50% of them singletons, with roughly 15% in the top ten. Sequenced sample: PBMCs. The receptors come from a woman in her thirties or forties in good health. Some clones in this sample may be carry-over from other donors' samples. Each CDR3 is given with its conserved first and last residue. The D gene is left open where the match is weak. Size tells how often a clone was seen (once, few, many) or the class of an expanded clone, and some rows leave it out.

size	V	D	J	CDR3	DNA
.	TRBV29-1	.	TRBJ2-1	CSVEDLGMFF	TGCAGCGTTGAAGATCTCGGGATGTTCTTC
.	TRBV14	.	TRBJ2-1	CASSQVRGSLYNEQFF	TGTGCCAGCAGCCAAGTTCGGGGGAGCCTCTACAATGAGCAGTTCTTC
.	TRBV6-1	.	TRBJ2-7	CASSPSSATYEQYF	TGTGCCAGCAGTCCCTCTAGCGCTACCTACGAGCAGTACTTC
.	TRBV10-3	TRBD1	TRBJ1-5	CAVSRQGTGQPQHF	TGTGCCGTAAGCAGGCAGGGGACAGGTCAGCCCCAGCATTTT
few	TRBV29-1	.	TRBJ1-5	CSVSLVGSNQPQHF	TGCAGCGTTTCCCTCGTGGGGAGCAATCAGCCCCAGCATTTT
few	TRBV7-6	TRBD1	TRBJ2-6	CASGQGAQSGANVLTF	TGTGCCAGCGGGCAGGGGGCTCAATCTGGGGCCAACGTCCTGACTTTC
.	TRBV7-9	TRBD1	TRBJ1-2	CASSLAGGGDGYTF	TGTGCCAGCAGCTTAGCAGGGGGCGGCGATGGCTACACCTTC
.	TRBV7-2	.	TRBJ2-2	CASSSGVLYTGELFF	TGTGCCAGCAGCTCAGGGGTCCTATACACCGGGGAGCTGTTTTTT
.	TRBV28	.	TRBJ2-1	CASSPPKNEQFF	TGTGCCAGCAGTCCCCCCAAGAATGAGCAGTTCTTC
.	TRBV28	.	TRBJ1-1	CASSLRLNTEAFF	TGTGCCAGCAGTTTAAGGCTGAACACTGAAGCTTTCTTT